Below, 26 T cell receptor beta chains from the same sample are listed, as sequenced in a study of CD8 T cells in ankylosing spondylitis. TCRdb itself ran the 5' RACE reads through MiXCR, one entry per CDR3 protein. This sample has about 18,000 distinct CDR3 sequences, with around 8% found just once. Sample: blood. These receptors came from a male donor with ankylosing spondylitis or in good health (not recorded which).

This clonotype was observed at least ten times. The gene calls are TRBV12-3 or TRBV12-4 and TRBJ1-5; the D is unclear. CDR3 length: 10 amino acids. Trimming cost V 9 bases and J 6 bases, with 6 bases left between them. The CDR3 is CASSRQPQHF. The CDR3 DNA follows: TGTGCCAGTAGTCGTCAGCCCCAGCATTTT.

This clonotype was observed at least ten times. The V call is TRBV11-1, the J call TRBJ2-1; TRBD2 agrees at 9 bases. This CDR3 contains 15 residues. Germline V gene sequence: CDR1 SGHAT, CDR2 FQDESV (reference sequence). V was pared by 4 bases and J by 4 bases, with 5 bases of the junction left unmatched. For the CDR3, the DNA is TGTGCCAGCAGCTCCAGCGGGAGGATATACAATGAGCAGTTCTTC. Protein product: CASSSSGRIYNEQFF.

This clonotype was seen repeatedly, ten times or more. The chain uses TRBV7-9 and TRBJ1-1, with unresolved D. This CDR3 has 13 residues. In germline, CDR1 is SEHNR, CDR2 FQNEAQ (reference sequence). V lost 9 bases and J lost 0, with 11 bases in between. The CDR3 sequence: CASGSNMNTEAFF. In DNA, the CDR3 is TGTGCCAGTGGGAGCAACATGAACACTGAAGCTTTCTTT.

The V call is TRBV4-3, the J call TRBJ1-1; no firm D call. The CDR3 spans 13 residues. CDR1 is LGHNA, CDR2 YSLEER, per germline. Between the trimmed V and J ends, which lost 1 base and 5 bases, there was a span of 8 bases. This CDR3 reads CASSQVRFTEAFF. CDR3 coding DNA: TGCGCCAGCAGCCAAGTGAGGTTTACTGAAGCTTTCTTT.

This clonotype was seen ten or more times. The chain combines TRBV10-3 with TRBJ1-2; TRBD1 agrees at 8 bases. The CDR3 is 14 residues long. CDR1 and CDR2 (germline): ENHRY, SYGVKD. With V trimmed by 2 bases and J by 5 bases, 4 bases remained unmatched. The CDR3 is CAISEQGADYGYTF. CDR3 nucleotides: TGTGCCATCAGTGAGCAGGGGGCCGATTATGGCTACACCTTC.

Only a few counts were recorded for this clonotype. The CDR3 protein is CASSQGYQIGVGGIVQFF. CDR3 nucleotides: TGCGCCAGCAGCCAAGGTTATCAGATCGGTGTCGGGGGGATTGTGCAGTTCTTC. J is TRBJ2-1 and V is TRBV4-1; 7 nucleotides align to TRBD2. Germline CDR1 MGHRA, CDR2 YSYEKL. The CDR3 has 18 residues. The junction had 21 bases not matched to a gene; V was cut back by 1 base and J by 12 bases.

Ten or more counts support this clonotype. V gene TRBV5-1 combines with J gene TRBJ2-4, with 8 bases aligning to TRBD1. V gave up 0 bases and J gave up 0 bases; unmatched junction bases: 8. The CDR3 loop spans 18 amino acids. The V gene's germline CDR1 is SGHRS and CDR2 YFSETQ. CDR3 in amino acids: CASSLATGGSSAKNIQYF. The CDR3 DNA is TGCGCCAGCAGCTTGGCCACAGGGGGTTCATCAGCCAAAAACATTCAGTACTTC.

This clonotype was counted at least ten times. The chain uses TRBV7-7 and TRBJ2-3; D may be TRBD1 or TRBD2 (6 bases each). The CDR3 has 14 residues. Deletions cut 4 bases from V and 4 bases from J, with 12 bases between. Germline V gene lookup returns CDR1 SSHAT and CDR2 FNYEAQ (reference sequence). This CDR3 reads CASSSSGASDTQYF. CDR3 sequence (DNA): TGTGCCAGCAGCTCCTCGGGGGCTTCAGATACGCAGTATTTT.

The sample holds many counts of this clonotype. The chain carries TRBV7-3 and TRBJ2-7; 10 nucleotides match TRBD1. CDR3 length equals 14 residues. Per the germline V gene, CDR1 is SGHTA and CDR2 is FQGTGA. V shed 1 base, J shed 6 bases, and the junction held 3 bases outside the gene matches. In DNA form, the CDR3 reads TGTGCCAGCAGCTTAAGGGACAGGGGCGGCGAGCAGTACTTC. The encoded protein is CASSLRDRGGEQYF.

The rearrangement uses TRBV29-1 and TRBJ1-5, with D perhaps TRBD1 (5 bases). CDR1 SQVTM and CDR2 ANQGSEA come from the germline V gene. Between the trimmed V and J ends, which lost 1 base and 12 bases, there was a span of 10 bases. There are 11 residues in the CDR3. Written as DNA, the CDR3 is TGCAGCGTTGAAGTGCAGGGCTTCCAGCATTTT. Its translation: CSVEVQGFQHF.

This clonotype occurred a few times. The chain links TRBV29-1 to TRBJ2-3; TRBD2 agrees at 7 bases. Germline CDR1 and CDR2: SQVTM and ANQGSEA. The V and J ends lost 1 base and 2 bases, in that order; junction bases with no gene match: 9. There are 16 residues in the CDR3. The CDR3 nucleotides are TGCAGCGTTGAAGGCCAGCGGGGAGTGAACACAGATACGCAGTATTTT. Amino acid sequence: CSVEGQRGVNTDTQYF.

This clonotype has just a few counts. The gene calls are TRBV15 and TRBJ2-1; no firm D call. CDR3 length: 15 residues. CDR1 is LNHNV and CDR2 is YYDKDF in the germline V gene (reference sequence). V dropped 5 bases and J dropped 0 bases, with 11 bases sitting between them. CDR3 in DNA: TGTGCCACCAGCCGCAGGACGGACTCCTACAATGAGCAGTTCTTC. Protein product: CATSRRTDSYNEQFF.

This clonotype was detected only once. The V and J genes are TRBV7-9 and TRBJ2-2; 8 bases match TRBD1. Germline trimming cut 5 bases from V and 7 bases from J; bases unmatched to any gene: 3. Germline values: CDR1 SEHNR, CDR2 FQNEAQ (reference sequence). The CDR3 is 13 residues long. Written as DNA, the CDR3 is TGTGCCAGCAGCAACAGGGGGAACGGGGAGCTGTTTTTT. Amino acid sequence: CASSNRGNGELFF.

There are many counts of this clonotype. The chain recombines TRBV5-6 with TRBJ2-3, with TRBD1 matching 8 bases. Germline CDR1 is SGHDT and CDR2 is YYEEEE. The CDR3 loop spans 15 amino acids. J gave up 6 bases and V 1 base, and 7 bases lay outside the gene matches. This chain's CDR3 is CASSLIPGGLDTQYF. The DNA for the CDR3 is TGTGCCAGCAGCTTGATCCCAGGGGGCCTGGATACGCAGTATTTT.

This clonotype came up many times. This rearrangement joins TRBV5-5 to TRBJ2-3; maybe TRBD2 (6 bases). Per the germline V gene, CDR1 is SGHKS and CDR2 is YYEKEE (reference sequence). This CDR3 has 15 amino acids. Trimming took 0 bases from V and 5 from J, leaving 13 bases between them. CDR3 nucleotide sequence: TGTGCCAGCAGCTTGGTTGGACTACCGGGAGATACGCAGTATTTT. Protein: CASSLVGLPGDTQYF.

Only a few counts were recorded for this clonotype. This chain connects TRBV29-1 to TRBJ2-1; D may correspond to TRBD1 or TRBD2 (5 bases each). The CDR3 extends over 14 amino acids. Germline values: CDR1 SQVTM, CDR2 ANQGSEA. V gave up 4 bases and J gave up 3 bases, with 13 bases separating them. Here the CDR3 reads CSVVLGAGYNEQFF. The CDR3 DNA is TGCAGCGTTGTTCTCGGGGCCGGCTACAATGAGCAGTTCTTC.

Ten or more counts support this clonotype. The chain carries TRBV7-2 and TRBJ2-1, with TRBD2 identical over 9 bases. With V trimmed by 8 bases and J by 7 bases, 9 bases remained unmatched. Germline V gives CDR1 SGHTA, CDR2 FQGNSA. The CDR3 contains 14 residues. The CDR3 region is CASGIAGEVNEQFF. CDR3 coding DNA: TGTGCCAGCGGTATAGCGGGAGAGGTGAATGAGCAGTTCTTC.

In DNA form, the CDR3 reads TGTGCCAGCAGCAAGCTAGCGAACACCGGGGAGCTGTTTTTT. It encodes CASSKLANTGELFF. This chain joins TRBV12-3 or TRBV12-4 and TRBJ2-2; D unresolved. There are 14 residues in the CDR3. The ends were cut back, 6 bases at V and 0 bases at J, with 8 bases in the middle.

About this clonotype: At one end, the junction sequence differs from germline, possibly due to a read error. The chain has TRBV4-3 and TRBJ2-4; D is perhaps TRBD1 or TRBD2 (5 bases each). The CDR3 totals 14 residues. Looked up from germline, CDR1 is LGHNA and CDR2 is YSLEER. In nucleotides, the CDR3 is TGCGCCAGTAGCCAAGGGGTGAGGGGAAACATTCAGTACTTC. Protein: CASSQGVRGNIQYF.

The J gene is TRBJ2-3, the V gene TRBV29-1; D is possibly TRBD1 (5 bases). Germline CDR1 and CDR2: SQVTM and ANQGSEA. The CDR3 runs to 13 residues. The CDR3 bases are TGCACCCATCTTCAGGGTGGCACAGATACGCAGTATTTT. This translates into CTHLQGGTDTQYF.

This clonotype was seen at least ten times. This chain joins TRBV12-3 or TRBV12-4 and TRBJ2-2, with no clear D. The CDR3 contains 12 residues. V gave up 6 bases and J gave up 4 bases, with 6 bases separating them. CDR3 sequence reads: CASRISTGELFF. The CDR3 nucleotides are TGTGCCAGCAGGATCTCCACCGGGGAGCTGTTTTTT.

This clonotype was recorded a few times. This rearrangement joins TRBV12-3 or TRBV12-4 to TRBJ2-5, with 8 bases identical to TRBD1. With 5 bases clipped from V and 3 bases from J, the junction kept 8 bases outside the gene matches. This CDR3 has 15 amino acids. The DNA for the CDR3 is TGTGCCAGCAGTCTTGACAGGGGATGGGAAGAGACCCAGTACTTC. It is translated as CASSLDRGWEETQYF.

This clonotype has at least ten counts. The V call is TRBV2, the J call TRBJ2-3; TRBD1 matches 8 bases. This CDR3 has 13 residues. The V segment lost 5 bases and the J segment 7 bases; nucleotides outside the gene matches: 5. In germline, CDR1 is SNHLY, CDR2 FYNNEI. This CDR3 is CASSRDRRNTQYF. Written as DNA, the CDR3 is TGTGCCAGCAGTAGGGACAGGCGAAATACGCAGTATTTT.

At least ten counts were recorded for this clonotype. J is TRBJ2-1 and V is TRBV29-1; D is undetermined. This CDR3 has 12 residues. V lost 3 bases to trimming and J lost 6 bases, with 9 bases between them. Germline-derived CDR1 and CDR2 are SQVTM and ANQGSEA. The CDR3 sequence: CSVDALGNEQFF. CDR3 nucleotide sequence: TGCAGCGTTGACGCGTTGGGCAATGAGCAGTTCTTC.

The table lists this clonotype with a few counts. This CDR3 reads CASSWTDTQYF. The CDR3 region has the DNA TGTGCCAGCAGCTGGACAGATACGCAGTATTTT. The chain links TRBV7-2 to TRBJ2-3; D is unclear. This CDR3 is built from 11 residues. Germline CDR1 is SGHTA and CDR2 is FQGNSA. Between the trimmed V and J ends, which lost 4 bases and 3 bases, there was a span of 2 bases.

The CDR3 loop reads CASSLTGGDTGELFF. The CDR3 DNA is TGTGCCAGCAGTTTGACAGGGGGAGACACCGGGGAGCTGTTTTTT. The V call is TRBV28, the J call TRBJ2-2; 9 bases agree with TRBD1. J lost 3 bases, V lost 3 bases, and 2 bases had no gene match. Germline V gene data show CDR1 as MDHEN and CDR2 as SYDVKM. The CDR3 runs to 15 residues.